These T cell receptor beta chains were read from a single sample in a study of radiation and T cells in renal cell carcinoma. The repertoire was sequenced with immunoSEQ multiplex PCR; TCRdb's copy has only in-frame clones and lacks some. The repertoire consists of roughly 170,000 clones, with about 87% occurring once and the leading ten covering about 11%. Material: blood, obtained from a patient whose treatment included radiotherapy and nephrectomy. Receptors originate from a woman aged 50 to 65 with renal cell carcinoma. Each CDR3 is given with its conserved first and last residue. Fields, in order: clone size, V gene, D gene, J gene, CDR3 protein, CDR3 DNA. The D gene is left open where the match is weak. Clone sizes are given selectively: once, few, many, or a class where the clone is expanded.

clone size: once
V gene: TRBV19
D gene: -
J gene: TRBJ1-4
CDR3 protein: CASTPPGTNEKLFF
CDR3 DNA: TGTGCCAGCACCCCCCCCGGGACTAATGAAAAACTGTTTTTT

clone size: once
V gene: TRBV18
D gene: -
J gene: TRBJ2-5
CDR3 protein: CASANSPYQETQYF
CDR3 DNA: TGTGCCAGTGCTAACTCGCCGTACCAAGAGACCCAGTACTTC

clone size: -
V gene: TRBV27
D gene: -
J gene: TRBJ1-3
CDR3 protein: CASSGSRSGNTIYF
CDR3 DNA: TGTGCCAGCAGCGGGTCTCGCTCTGGAAACACCATATATTTT

clone size: -
V gene: TRBV5-4
D gene: -
J gene: TRBJ2-3
CDR3 protein: CASSSGTGTDTQYF
CDR3 DNA: TGTGCCAGCAGCTCCGGGACTGGAACAGATACGCAGTATTTT

clone size: -
V gene: TRBV6-5
D gene: -
J gene: TRBJ1-2
CDR3 protein: CASSYSGQQVDGYTF
CDR3 DNA: TGTGCCAGCAGTTACAGCGGACAGCAAGTCGATGGCTACACCTTC

clone size: -
V gene: TRBV19
D gene: -
J gene: TRBJ1-5
CDR3 protein: CASSETGQANQPQHF
CDR3 DNA: TGTGCCAGTAGTGAGACGGGGCAAGCCAATCAGCCCCAGCATTTT

clone size: -
V gene: TRBV6-1
D gene: -
J gene: TRBJ1-1
CDR3 protein: CANGGGLNTEAFF
CDR3 DNA: TGTGCCAATGGGGGGGGGCTGAACACTGAAGCTTTCTTT

clone size: once
V gene: TRBV6-5
D gene: -
J gene: TRBJ1-6
CDR3 protein: CASSYPTGGDSPLHF
CDR3 DNA: TGTGCCAGCAGTTATCCCACGGGTGGGGATTCACCCCTCCACTTT

clone size: -
V gene: TRBV5-1
D gene: -
J gene: TRBJ2-1
CDR3 protein: CASSLSQVNPYNEQFF
CDR3 DNA: TGCGCCAGCAGCTTATCGCAGGTCAACCCGTACAATGAGCAGTTCTTC

clone size: -
V gene: TRBV11-2
D gene: TRBD1
J gene: TRBJ1-1
CDR3 protein: CASSFGQGTEAFF
CDR3 DNA: TGTGCCAGCAGCTTCGGACAGGGCACTGAAGCTTTCTTT

clone size: -
V gene: TRBV6-5
D gene: TRBD2
J gene: TRBJ2-7
CDR3 protein: CASNFGTSGSYEQYF
CDR3 DNA: TGTGCCAGCAACTTCGGGACTAGCGGCTCCTACGAGCAGTACTTC

clone size: few
V gene: TRBV19
D gene: -
J gene: TRBJ1-1
CDR3 protein: CASSITSNTEAFF
CDR3 DNA: TGTGCCAGTAGTATAACCTCGAACACTGAAGCTTTCTTT

clone size: -
V gene: TRBV15
D gene: -
J gene: TRBJ2-7
CDR3 protein: CATSRDKGYEQYF
CDR3 DNA: TGTGCCACCAGCAGAGATAAAGGATACGAGCAGTACTTC

clone size: -
V gene: TRBV11-2
D gene: TRBD2
J gene: TRBJ2-7
CDR3 protein: CASSSVAGGRDEQYF
CDR3 DNA: TGTGCCAGCAGCTCCGTAGCGGGGGGGCGCGACGAGCAGTACTTC

clone size: once
V gene: TRBV4-3
D gene: TRBD2
J gene: TRBJ2-5
CDR3 protein: CASSRSYLAGWGETQYF
CDR3 DNA: TGCGCCAGCAGCAGGAGCTACTTAGCGGGGTGGGGAGAGACCCAGTACTTC

clone size: -
V gene: TRBV14
D gene: TRBD1
J gene: TRBJ1-6
CDR3 protein: CASSRQGSHSPLHF
CDR3 DNA: TGTGCCAGCAGCCGACAGGGAAGCCATTCACCCCTCCACTTT

clone size: -
V gene: TRBV7-9
D gene: -
J gene: TRBJ2-7
CDR3 protein: CASSLTSDSEQYF
CDR3 DNA: TGTGCCAGCAGCTTGACTTCCGATTCCGAGCAGTACTTC

clone size: -
V gene: TRBV6-1
D gene: TRBD1
J gene: TRBJ2-7
CDR3 protein: CASRRQGAGYEQYF
CDR3 DNA: TGTGCCAGCAGGCGACAGGGGGCTGGTTACGAGCAGTACTTC

clone size: -
V gene: TRBV7-2
D gene: -
J gene: TRBJ1-1
CDR3 protein: CASSLGQTTEAFF
CDR3 DNA: TGTGCCAGCAGCTTAGGGCAGACCACTGAAGCTTTCTTT

clone size: -
V gene: TRBV20-1
D gene: -
J gene: TRBJ1-1
CDR3 protein: CSARERGEAFF
CDR3 DNA: TGCAGTGCTAGAGAGAGAGGTGAAGCTTTCTTT

clone size: -
V gene: TRBV9
D gene: -
J gene: TRBJ2-1
CDR3 protein: CASSSRTNYNEQFF
CDR3 DNA: TGTGCCAGCAGCTCCCGGACCAATTACAATGAGCAGTTCTTC

clone size: -
V gene: TRBV5-6
D gene: -
J gene: TRBJ1-1
CDR3 protein: CASSFGENTEAFF
CDR3 DNA: TGTGCCAGCAGCTTCGGCGAGAACACTGAAGCTTTCTTT

clone size: -
V gene: TRBV23-1
D gene: -
J gene: TRBJ1-1
CDR3 protein: CASSQSVVRLLPGAEAFF
CDR3 DNA: TGCGCCAGCAGTCAATCTGTGGTCAGGCTTCTCCCCGGCGCTGAAGCTTTCTTT

clone size: few
V gene: TRBV19
D gene: -
J gene: TRBJ1-1
CDR3 protein: CASSMGAGMNTEAFF
CDR3 DNA: TGTGCCAGTAGTATGGGGGCAGGGATGAACACTGAAGCTTTCTTT

clone size: few
V gene: TRBV5-1
D gene: TRBD1
J gene: TRBJ1-5
CDR3 protein: CASSSGTGSQPQHF
CDR3 DNA: TGCGCCAGCAGCTCCGGGACAGGGAGTCAGCCCCAGCATTTT

clone size: few
V gene: TRBV11-3
D gene: -
J gene: TRBJ2-7
CDR3 protein: CASSGDTGGQYF
CDR3 DNA: TGTGCCAGCAGCGGAGACACCGGGGGCCAGTACTTC

clone size: once
V gene: TRBV9
D gene: TRBD2
J gene: TRBJ2-3
CDR3 protein: CASSGIAGGSDTQYF
CDR3 DNA: TGTGCCAGCAGCGGAATAGCGGGGGGGTCAGATACGCAGTATTTT

clone size: few
V gene: TRBV10-3
D gene: -
J gene: TRBJ1-6
CDR3 protein: CAIRRGLGSPLHF
CDR3 DNA: TGTGCCATCAGGAGGGGACTTGGTTCACCCCTCCACTTT

clone size: -
V gene: TRBV7-9
D gene: -
J gene: TRBJ2-3
CDR3 protein: CASSLEGKSSDTQYF
CDR3 DNA: TGTGCCAGCAGCTTGGAAGGGAAGAGTTCAGATACGCAGTATTTT

clone size: -
V gene: TRBV7-2
D gene: -
J gene: TRBJ1-6
CDR3 protein: CASSLVGQGSYALHF
CDR3 DNA: TGTGCCAGCAGCTTAGTAGGGCAGGGATCATACGCCCTCCACTTT

clone size: -
V gene: TRBV29-1
D gene: -
J gene: TRBJ2-2
CDR3 protein: CSVSLQGHSETGELFF
CDR3 DNA: TGCAGCGTTTCCCTACAGGGCCACTCTGAGACCGGGGAGCTGTTTTTT

clone size: -
V gene: TRBV6-1
D gene: TRBD2
J gene: TRBJ2-1
CDR3 protein: CASSERLAQSYNEQFF
CDR3 DNA: TGTGCCAGCAGTGAACGACTAGCGCAATCCTACAATGAGCAGTTCTTC

clone size: -
V gene: TRBV14
D gene: TRBD1
J gene: TRBJ2-3
CDR3 protein: CASSQRDRVEDTQYF
CDR3 DNA: TGTGCCAGCAGCCAACGGGACAGGGTAGAAGATACGCAGTATTTT

clone size: -
V gene: TRBV7-3
D gene: -
J gene: TRBJ2-2
CDR3 protein: CASGFSTVGTGELFF
CDR3 DNA: TGTGCCAGCGGGTTTTCGACAGTGGGGACCGGGGAGCTGTTTTTT

clone size: -
V gene: TRBV4-2
D gene: -
J gene: TRBJ2-5
CDR3 protein: CASSQDWARETQYF
CDR3 DNA: TGTGCCAGCAGCCAAGATTGGGCTCGGGAGACCCAGTACTTC

clone size: once
V gene: TRBV28
D gene: -
J gene: TRBJ1-2
CDR3 protein: CASSPPTTQGIYGYTF
CDR3 DNA: TGTGCCAGCAGTCCACCTACGACACAGGGTATCTATGGCTACACCTTC

clone size: once
V gene: TRBV6-6
D gene: -
J gene: TRBJ1-2
CDR3 protein: CASTGRYGYTF
CDR3 DNA: TGTGCCAGTACAGGGAGGTATGGCTACACCTTC

clone size: -
V gene: TRBV9
D gene: -
J gene: TRBJ2-1
CDR3 protein: CASSASDADNEQFF
CDR3 DNA: TGTGCCAGCAGCGCCTCGGACGCTGACAATGAGCAGTTCTTC

clone size: -
V gene: TRBV9
D gene: TRBD1
J gene: TRBJ1-2
CDR3 protein: CASSVGGQAYGYTF
CDR3 DNA: TGTGCCAGCAGCGTAGGGGGACAGGCCTATGGCTACACCTTC